This note documents a single TCR beta chain sequence. Its matching antigen is unknown. This sample stems from a study of T cell clonotyping in hematopoietic cell transplantation. The study's findings and limits: At the given depth, recipient repertoires were over 95% de novo clonotypes. Cells were unsorted, so CD4 and CD8 contributions were not separated.

This CDR3 spans 15 amino acids. Germline-derived CDR1 and CDR2 are LGHNA and YSLEER. V gave up 0 bases and J gave up 7 bases, with 13 bases separating them. Clones were sequenced by immunoSEQ multiplex PCR, and TCRdb holds only the in-frame ones, with some missing. This sample has 3,000 to 4,000 clones, with approximately 20% found just once. Sequences were derived from peripheral blood mononuclear cells, sampled 30 days after allogeneic stem cell transplant. The chain recombines TRBV4-3 with TRBJ1-5; D is undetermined. The sequence came from a male patient in his fifties who had an allogeneic stem cell transplant from a related donor, so the T cells may come from the graft donor. Some clones in this sample may be carry-over from other donors' samples. CDR3 residues: CASSQDGHIPQPQHF. In DNA, the CDR3 is TGCGCCAGCAGCCAAGATGGGCATATTCCACAGCCCCAGCATTTT.